Below, 11 T cell receptor beta chains from the same sample are listed, as sequenced in a study of T cell responses to AZD1222 COVID-19 vaccine. Data came from immunoSEQ multiplex PCR; TCRdb stores just in-frame clones and leaves some out. The sample has roughly 200,000 clones; approximately 90% are singletons. The sequenced sample was peripheral blood, obtained 28 days after the second AZD1222 dose. The receptors were sampled from an adult who received the AZD1222 COVID-19 vaccine.

The rearrangement joins TRBV18 to TRBJ1-3; no reliable D call. V shed 7 bases and J shed 2 bases, with 9 bases lying between them. CDR1 is KGHSH, CDR2 LQKENI, per germline. The CDR3 has 13 amino acids. CDR3 in amino acids: CASLNGAGNTIYF. The CDR3 nucleotides read TGTGCCAGCTTGAACGGGGCTGGAAACACCATATATTTT.

The V and J genes are TRBV11-1 and TRBJ2-5; D might be TRBD1 (6 bases). The CDR3 is 15 amino acids. With 1 base removed from V and 5 bases from J, the gap between germline ends came to 14 bases. Germline CDR1 reads SGHAT; CDR2 reads FQDESV (reference sequence). The CDR3 loop is CASSLDPGRGETQYF. For the CDR3, the DNA is TGTGCCAGCAGCTTAGATCCGGGCAGGGGTGAGACCCAGTACTTC.

This rearrangement joins TRBV3-1 (or the pseudogene TRBV3-2) to TRBJ2-1, with 11 bases aligning to TRBD2. Germline V lookup: CDR1 LGHDT, CDR2 YNNKEL (reference sequence). The CDR3 spans 17 residues. The V segment lost 4 bases and the J segment 7 bases; nucleotides outside the gene matches: 12. The CDR3 coding sequence is TGTGCCAGCAGCCCGACCCTAGCGGGAGGATTCTGGAATGAGCAGTTCTTC. Protein sequence: CASSPTLAGGFWNEQFF.

This chain uses TRBV4-2 with TRBJ2-1; no clear D. V lost 0 bases and J 3 bases, leaving 3 bases between the germline ends. This CDR3 region has 13 residues. In germline, CDR1 is LGHNA, CDR2 YNFKEQ. The chain's CDR3 is CASSQERYNEQFF. The CDR3 region has the DNA TGTGCCAGCAGCCAAGAACGCTACAATGAGCAGTTCTTC.

This chain uses TRBV4-2 with TRBJ2-1; no definite D call. Germline loops: CDR1 LGHNA, CDR2 YNFKEQ. Between the trimmed V and J ends, which lost 0 bases and 6 bases, there was a span of 6 bases. The CDR3 covers 13 residues. The CDR3 DNA follows: TGTGCCAGCAGCCAAGATACGGGCAATGAGCAGTTCTTC. Translating gives CASSQDTGNEQFF.

CDR3 sequence reads: CASSETGTRPEAFF. The DNA for the CDR3 is TGTGCCAGCAGTGAGACCGGGACAAGACCTGAAGCTTTCTTT. V and J are TRBV2 and TRBJ1-1, with a possible D match to TRBD1 (6 bases). V shed 3 bases and J shed 6 bases, with 14 bases lying between them. Germline values: CDR1 SNHLY, CDR2 FYNNEI. The CDR3 runs 14 residues.

This chain connects TRBV2 to TRBJ2-2, with D maybe TRBD1 (6 bases). This CDR3 region has 15 residues. V lost 6 bases and J lost 1, with 12 bases in between. Germline V lookup: CDR1 SNHLY, CDR2 FYNNEI. The CDR3 loop is CASRAGQWNTGELFF. The DNA of the CDR3 is TGTGCCAGCAGAGCCGGACAGTGGAACACCGGGGAGCTGTTTTTT.

V gene TRBV28 combines with J gene TRBJ1-2; unclear D gene. V lost 11 bases, J lost 8 bases, and 18 bases lay in between. Germline CDR1 MDHEN, CDR2 SYDVKM. CDR3 length: 12 residues. The CDR3 DNA follows: TGTGCCGGCAAATCCGACAAGTGGGGCTACACCTTC. It specifies CAGKSDKWGYTF.

This clone was observed a single time. The rearrangement uses TRBV5-1 and TRBJ1-1, with D uncertain. Trimming took off 2 bases at V and 1 base at J, with 12 bases between the two ends. There are 15 residues in the CDR3. From germline, CDR1 is SGHRS and CDR2 YFSETQ. CDR3: CASSFFANKNTEAFF. The CDR3 nucleotides are TGCGCCAGCAGCTTTTTTGCAAACAAGAACACTGAAGCTTTCTTT.

The chain employs TRBV11-2 and TRBJ1-2; maybe TRBD1 (5 bases). The germline gives CDR1 SGHAT, CDR2 FQNNGV. CDR3 length: 15 amino acids. Trimming cost V 1 base and J 4 bases, with 13 bases left between them. The CDR3 sequence is CASSLVLRGAYGYTF. CDR3 DNA sequence: TGTGCCAGCAGCTTAGTACTTAGAGGGGCCTATGGCTACACCTTC.

V is TRBV5-4 and J is TRBJ2-7, with 9 bases fitting TRBD2. The CDR3 is 16 amino acids. CDR1 is SGHNT and CDR2 is YYREEE in the germline V gene (reference sequence). Unmatched junction bases numbered 9, after V lost 4 bases and J lost 1 base. CDR3 coding DNA: TGTGCCAGCAGCCCGCCGGGACTAGCTTCTTCCTACGAGCAGTACTTC. It translates to CASSPPGLASSYEQYF.